This is a list of T cell receptor beta chains from one sample in a study of healthy donors' naive CD4 and CD8 T cells. MiXCR, applied by TCRdb to the reads, yields one record per CDR3 protein. Among around 180,000 distinct CDR3 sequences listed, around 70% were seen once. The sequencing sample was made of naive CD4+ and CD8+ T cells sorted from blood, pooled from several donors. The receptors stem from a pool of human donors in good health; the sample pools cells from several healthy donors. Both conserved end residues are part of each CDR3. The D gene is left open where the match is weak. Only part of the rows carry a size: once, few, many, or a class if the clone is expanded.

d_gene,abundance,v_gene,j_gene,CDR3nt,CDR3aa
NA,NA,TRBV6-5,TRBJ1-6,TGTGCCAGCAGTTACTCGGGGCAGGGAAATTCACCCCTCCACTTT,CASSYSGQGNSPLHF
NA,NA,TRBV5-5,TRBJ1-6,TGTGCCAGCAGCCCAACCGGGACTACAGGGTCACCCCTCCACTTT,CASSPTGTTGSPLHF
NA,NA,TRBV18,TRBJ1-1,TGTGCCAGCTCACTACGGGCCGGCATGAACACTGAAGCTTTCTTT,CASSLRAGMNTEAFF
NA,NA,TRBV29-1,TRBJ2-7,TGCAGCGTTGCTGACCTCGCCTACGAGCAGTACTTC,CSVADLAYEQYF
TRBD1,NA,TRBV19,TRBJ1-2,TGTGCCAGTAGTCCCGGCACAGGGGCCTATGGCTACACCTTC,CASSPGTGAYGYTF
TRBD2,few,TRBV27,TRBJ2-1,TGTGCCAGCAGTTATCTTAGCGGGAGCAATGAGCAGTTCTTC,CASSYLSGSNEQFF
NA,NA,TRBV30,TRBJ2-7,TGTGCCTGGAGTGTATCGGGTATCGGCGAGCAGTACTTC,CAWSVSGIGEQYF
NA,NA,TRBV29-1,TRBJ2-2,TGCAGCGTTGTAACTAGCAGATACACCGGGGAGCTGTTTTTT,CSVVTSRYTGELFF
TRBD1,NA,TRBV29-1,TRBJ2-1,TGCAGCGTCCCAATTGGACAGGGCCCGTTCTTC,CSVPIGQGPFF
TRBD1,NA,TRBV7-8,TRBJ2-7,TGTGCCAGCAGCTTGCTCCCGACAGGGGTCCTGTACGAGCAGTACTTC,CASSLLPTGVLYEQYF
NA,few,TRBV29-1,TRBJ1-2,TGCAGCGTTGAAGCGGAGAGTACCTATGGCTACACCTTC,CSVEAESTYGYTF
NA,NA,TRBV5-1,TRBJ2-5,TGCGCCAGCAGCTTGGTCCCCATCCAAGAGACCCAGTACTTC,CASSLVPIQETQYF
NA,few,TRBV27,TRBJ2-3,TGTGCCAGCAGTTTAGTGCAGGTTGGTCTCTGGACGCAGTATTTT,CASSLVQVGLWTQYF
TRBD1,NA,TRBV6-2/TRBV6-3,TRBJ2-4,TGTGCCAGCAGTTATTCCGTGACAGGGATGGACATTCAGTACTTC,CASSYSVTGMDIQYF
NA,NA,TRBV10-3,TRBJ2-7,TGTGCCATCAGTGGGGCATCGGGACATCATTCCTACGAGCAGTACTTC,CAISGASGHHSYEQYF
NA,few,TRBV29-1,TRBJ2-1,TGCAGCGTTGAGTGGGGGAACTACAATGAGCAGTTCTTC,CSVEWGNYNEQFF
TRBD1,NA,TRBV29-1,TRBJ2-7,TGCAGCGTAACAGGGGCGCTGTACGAGCAGTACTTC,CSVTGALYEQYF
NA,once,TRBV18,TRBJ2-7,TGTGCCAGCTCACCAGGTGGTGGTGGGAGCTCCTACGAGCAGTACTTC,CASSPGGGGSSYEQYF
NA,NA,TRBV29-1,TRBJ2-1,TGCAGCGCTCGAGGGAATGAGCAGTTCTTC,CSARGNEQFF
NA,NA,TRBV19,TRBJ1-6,TGTGCCAGTAGTACCCCGACAGAGAATTCACCCCTCCACTTT,CASSTPTENSPLHF
TRBD1,NA,TRBV20-1,TRBJ2-3,TGCAGTGCTAGGGATCCAGGACAGGGGCTTGTGGATACGCAGTATTTT,CSARDPGQGLVDTQYF
NA,NA,TRBV4-3,TRBJ2-2,TGCGCCAGCAGCCAAGAAGTAACTAGCCCAAACACCGGGGAGCTGTTTTTT,CASSQEVTSPNTGELFF
TRBD1,NA,TRBV5-1,TRBJ1-2,TGCGCCAGCAGCTGGGGGACAGGGGGACGTGGCTACACCTTC,CASSWGTGGRGYTF
TRBD1,few,TRBV7-8,TRBJ2-2,TGTGCCAGCAGCGAGAGGTTAGGGGGCAACACCGGGGAGCTGTTTTTT,CASSERLGGNTGELFF
NA,NA,TRBV21-1,TRBJ2-1,TGTGCCAGCAGCCAAATAGGGCGGAAAAGCTCCTACAATGAGCAGTTCTTC,CASSQIGRKSSYNEQFF
NA,few,TRBV6-5,TRBJ1-1,TGTGCCAGCAGTTACGAGGGGCCAACTGAAGCTTTCTTT,CASSYEGPTEAFF
TRBD1,once,TRBV4-3,TRBJ2-3,TGCGCCAGCAGCCACCTACCTCCGGGACAGGCAAACACAGATACGCAGTATTTT,CASSHLPPGQANTDTQYF
TRBD2,NA,TRBV29-1,TRBJ2-3,TGCAGCGTGGGACTAGGGAATACGCAGTATTTT,CSVGLGNTQYF
NA,NA,TRBV29-1,TRBJ2-2,TGCAGCGTTGAGATGGGTGCGAACACCGGGGAGCTGTTTTTT,CSVEMGANTGELFF
NA,once,TRBV6-5,TRBJ1-5,TGTGCCAGCAGTGCGACCCCTGACACAGGGAATCCCCAGCATTTT,CASSATPDTGNPQHF
NA,NA,TRBV10-3,TRBJ1-5,TGTGCCATCAGCGTACAGGGAAGTCAGCCCCAGCATTTT,CAISVQGSQPQHF
NA,few,TRBV5-6,TRBJ1-1,TGTGCCAGCAGCCCCATGACAGAATTGAACACTGAAGCTTTCTTT,CASSPMTELNTEAFF
TRBD1,NA,TRBV5-1,TRBJ1-2,TGCGCCAGCAGCGTGGGACAGGGAAACGGCGGCTACACCTTC,CASSVGQGNGGYTF
NA,NA,TRBV6-6,TRBJ2-3,TGTGCCAGCAGCAGGGTTAGCACAGATACGCAGTATTTT,CASSRVSTDTQYF
NA,NA,TRBV29-1,TRBJ2-1,TGCAGCCTTGAAAAGTACAATGAGCAGTTCTTC,CSLEKYNEQFF
NA,NA,TRBV5-1,TRBJ2-1,TGTGCCAGCAGCCCAGGAGGTTTCTACAATGAGCAGTTCTTC,CASSPGGFYNEQFF
TRBD2,NA,TRBV6-5,TRBJ2-7,TGTGCCAGCAGTTACTCGACAGCGGGAGGGTCGCGCGAGCAGTACTTC,CASSYSTAGGSREQYF
TRBD2,NA,TRBV13,TRBJ2-7,TGTGCCAGCAGCCCGCGGACTAGCGGGGCCGTTAGCTCCTACGAGCAGTACTTC,CASSPRTSGAVSSYEQYF
TRBD2,NA,TRBV20-1,TRBJ2-7,TGCAGTGCTCGACGGACTAGCTCCTACGAGCAGTACTTC,CSARRTSSYEQYF
NA,NA,TRBV5-1,TRBJ2-7,TGCGCCAGCAGCCACCCCGACGGGGAGCAGTACTTC,CASSHPDGEQYF
NA,few,TRBV6-5,TRBJ1-2,TGTGCCAGCAGTTCCCACCGATTAGGAAACTATGGCTACACCTTC,CASSSHRLGNYGYTF
TRBD1,NA,TRBV27,TRBJ1-5,TGTGCCAGCAGTTTATATTCGCCCGGACAGGACAATCAGCCCCAGCATTTT,CASSLYSPGQDNQPQHF
NA,once,TRBV27,TRBJ2-5,TGTGCCAGCAGTTTAAATAACTTAAAGACCCAGTACTTC,CASSLNNLKTQYF
TRBD2,NA,TRBV29-1,TRBJ2-1,TGCAGCGTTGAAGATGTGCTAGCGGAGTACAATGAGCAGTTCTTC,CSVEDVLAEYNEQFF
NA,NA,TRBV30,TRBJ1-2,TGTGGCGGGAGGGTCACCTATGGCTACACCTTC,CGGRVTYGYTF
NA,NA,TRBV29-1,TRBJ1-6,TGCAGCGTCAGACACGGCTTAAGTGGGGCCCTCCACTTT,CSVRHGLSGALHF
TRBD2,NA,TRBV29-1,TRBJ2-3,TGCAGCGTTTTGGGACTAGCGGAAGGCGATACGCAGTATTTT,CSVLGLAEGDTQYF
TRBD2,NA,TRBV6-5,TRBJ2-1,TGTGCCAGCAGATCCGGGGCGGGGGACAATGAGCAGTTCTTC,CASRSGAGDNEQFF
NA,NA,TRBV19,TRBJ2-6,TGTGCCAGTAGTATTCGGCATAGCTCTGGGGCCAACGTCCTGACTTTC,CASSIRHSSGANVLTF